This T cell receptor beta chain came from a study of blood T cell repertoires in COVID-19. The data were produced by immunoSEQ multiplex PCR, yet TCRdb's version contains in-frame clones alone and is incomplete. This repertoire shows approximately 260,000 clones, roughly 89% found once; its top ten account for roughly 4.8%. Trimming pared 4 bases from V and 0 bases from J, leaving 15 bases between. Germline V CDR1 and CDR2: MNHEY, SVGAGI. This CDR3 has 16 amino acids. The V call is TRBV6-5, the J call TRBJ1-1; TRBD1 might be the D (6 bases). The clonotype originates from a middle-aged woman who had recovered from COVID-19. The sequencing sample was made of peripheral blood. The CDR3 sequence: CASSSDTGQLNTEAFF. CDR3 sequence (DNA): TGTGCCAGCAGTTCCGACACGGGACAATTGAACACTGAAGCTTTCTTT.